These T cell receptor beta chains were read from a single sample in a study of CD8 T cells in ankylosing spondylitis. TCRdb called the 5' RACE reads again in MiXCR, with one record for every CDR3 protein. The sample includes a few hundred thousand distinct CDR3 sequences, over 15% of them seen just once. Sequenced material: blood, either unsorted or a sorted T cell fraction (not recorded which). The receptors come from a male donor with ankylosing spondylitis or in good health (not recorded which). CDR3s include the opening cysteine and the closing phenylalanine or tryptophan. D genes are given only for firm matches. Only some rows state a clone size, as once, few, many or a class for expanded clones.

d_gene,abundance,v_gene,j_gene,CDR3nt,CDR3aa
TRBD1,-,TRBV4-1,TRBJ2-1,TGCGCCAGCAGCCGAGGACAGGGAGGTTACGTCCATGAGCAGTTCTTC,CASSRGQGGYVHEQFF
-,-,TRBV12-3/TRBV12-4,TRBJ1-3,TGTGCCAGCAGGGACCCCAGGGCTGGAAACACCATATATTTT,CASRDPRAGNTIYF
-,few,TRBV5-6,TRBJ2-1,TGTGCCAGCAGCTTGGGAGGGAACCCCTACAATGAGCAGTTCTTC,CASSLGGNPYNEQFF
-,-,TRBV12-3/TRBV12-4,TRBJ1-5,TGTGCCAGCACCCAAGGACCCAGCAATCAGCCCCAGCATTTT,CASTQGPSNQPQHF
-,few,TRBV6-4,TRBJ2-1,TGTGCCAGCAGTGACGTGGTTAGCGCCAATGAGCAGTTCTTC,CASSDVVSANEQFF
-,few,TRBV4-1,TRBJ2-7,TGCGCCAGCAGCCAAGAAGGCGGGACCGGCTCCTACGAGCAGTACTTC,CASSQEGGTGSYEQYF
-,-,TRBV27,TRBJ2-7,TGTGCCAGCAGTCCAACACAGAGGCTAGGGCACGGGCAGTACTTC,CASSPTQRLGHGQYF
-,few,TRBV20-1,TRBJ2-5,TGCAGTGCTAGAGACGGGGTGTACCAAGAGACCCAGTACTTC,CSARDGVYQETQYF
TRBD1,few,TRBV29-1,TRBJ1-1,TGCAGCGTCCAGACAGGGGGTTTTCCCTTTACAAACACTGAAGCTTTCTTT,CSVQTGGFPFTNTEAFF
-,-,TRBV28,TRBJ1-5,TGTGCCAGCAACCAGGGACAAAAGAGGGATCAGCCCCAGCATTTT,CASNQGQKRDQPQHF
-,many,TRBV4-2,TRBJ2-7,TGTGCCAGCAGCCAAGATCGAGAGGGGGAGCAGTACTTC,CASSQDREGEQYF
-,-,TRBV4-3,TRBJ2-2,TGCGCCAGCAGCCAGATCAGGGCTGACACCGGGGAGCTGTTTTTT,CASSQIRADTGELFF
TRBD2,few,TRBV4-3,TRBJ2-7,TGCGCCAGCAGCCAAGATTCCCGGGAGGGCCCCTACGAGCAGTACTTC,CASSQDSREGPYEQYF
TRBD1,few,TRBV4-2,TRBJ2-7,TGTGCCAGCAGCCAAGCCGGGACAGGGGCCTACGAGCAGTACTTC,CASSQAGTGAYEQYF
-,-,TRBV5-5,TRBJ2-1,TGTGCCAGCAGCTTGGGGAGGAACGGTGAGCAGTTCTTC,CASSLGRNGEQFF
-,-,TRBV29-1,TRBJ2-4,TGCAGCGTTGTTGATTGGGGAGCCAAAAACATTCAGTACTTC,CSVVDWGAKNIQYF
-,many,TRBV9,TRBJ1-5,TGTGCCAGCAGCGTAGCTAGGGTAGAGGGCAATCAGCCCCAGCATTTT,CASSVARVEGNQPQHF
-,many,TRBV29-1,TRBJ2-1,TGCAGCGTCGCGGGACGTTCCGGTGAGCAGTTCTTC,CSVAGRSGEQFF
-,many,TRBV11-1,TRBJ2-1,TGTGCCAGCAGCCCCTACCCGGTTGACAATGAGCAGTTCTTC,CASSPYPVDNEQFF
-,many,TRBV29-1,TRBJ2-1,TGCAGCGTTGGGGCTTTAGACAGGCTGTACAATGAGCAGTTCTTC,CSVGALDRLYNEQFF
-,few,TRBV2,TRBJ1-1,TGTGCCAGCAGTGAAGCCCGGTGGGAAGCTTTCTTT,CASSEARWEAFF
-,-,TRBV27,TRBJ2-5,TGTGCCAGTAGTTCACTTCCCGGGTTGGAGACCCAGTACTTC,CASSSLPGLETQYF
-,few,TRBV6-2/TRBV6-3,TRBJ2-7,TGTGCCAGCAAGGAGCAGTACTTC,CASKEQYF
-,few,TRBV2,TRBJ2-5,TGTGCCAGCACATCCAAACAAGGGACGGAAGAGACCCAGTACTTC,CASTSKQGTEETQYF
-,-,TRBV20-1,TRBJ2-3,TGCAGTGCTCCAAACTTGGCGGGACTCACAGATACGCAGTATTTT,CSAPNLAGLTDTQYF
-,-,TRBV25-1,TRBJ2-5,TGTGCCAGCAGTGAGGGGTCGTTGAGGGAGACCCAGTACTTC,CASSEGSLRETQYF
-,few,TRBV27,TRBJ1-1,TGTGCCAGCAGTTTATTCCCGTTTCGCACTGAAGCTTTCTTT,CASSLFPFRTEAFF
TRBD2,few,TRBV12-3/TRBV12-4,TRBJ2-1,TGTGCCAGCAGTAGCGGGAGGGCAGAGGGGTACAATGAGCAGTTCTTC,CASSSGRAEGYNEQFF
TRBD2,many,TRBV27,TRBJ2-1,TGTGCCAGCAGTGTTAGCGGGAGCTCCTACAATGAGCAGTTCTTC,CASSVSGSSYNEQFF
TRBD2,-,TRBV28,TRBJ2-5,TGTGCCAGCAGTCAGACGGCTAGCGGGAGTTTCCCAGGGTTGACCCAGTACTTC,CASSQTASGSFPGLTQYF
TRBD1,-,TRBV5-6,TRBJ2-7,TGTGCCAGCAGCTACGGGACAGATGAGCAGTACTTC,CASSYGTDEQYF
TRBD1,few,TRBV4-1,TRBJ1-4,TGCGCCAGCAGCCAAGAAGGTTACAGGGGCCCCTATGCCGGGGATGAAAAACTGTTTTTT,CASSQEGYRGPYAGDEKLFF
-,many,TRBV27,TRBJ2-7,TGTGCCAGCAGTTCCAAGGGCCCCCTCTACGAGCAGTACTTC,CASSSKGPLYEQYF
TRBD2,-,TRBV13,TRBJ2-3,TGTGCCAGCAGCTTAGGCTCTAGCGGTTCCACAGATACGCAGTATTTT,CASSLGSSGSTDTQYF
-,many,TRBV6-2/TRBV6-3,TRBJ1-1,TGTGCCAGCAGTTCCCCCCCGGGGGGGTTCACTGAAGCTTTCTTT,CASSSPPGGFTEAFF
-,-,TRBV27,TRBJ1-4,TGTGCCAGCAGTTTATGGGCGGGTATTAATGAAAAACTGTTTTTT,CASSLWAGINEKLFF
-,-,TRBV2,TRBJ1-2,TGTGCCAGCAGTGAAACCATGTCAGGGAACTATGGCTACACCTTC,CASSETMSGNYGYTF
-,-,TRBV5-1,TRBJ1-1,TGCGCCAGCAGCTTGGTCGGGGTTTCGGTGAACACTGAAGCTTTCTTT,CASSLVGVSVNTEAFF
TRBD2,few,TRBV29-1,TRBJ2-3,TGCAGCGTTGAAGTTGCGGGAGCTGTTACGCAGTATTTT,CSVEVAGAVTQYF